This passage covers 25 T cell receptor beta chains from one sample sequenced in a study of CD8 T cells in ankylosing spondylitis. Points from the study as a whole: A motif in TCR beta, a set of eight highly homologous variants, appeared characteristic of ankylosing spondylitis blood.

TCRdb called the 5' RACE reads again in MiXCR, with one record for every CDR3 protein. Here the sample spans fewer than 650,000 distinct CDR3 sequences, roughly 13% being singletons. Their antigens remain unidentified. The material sequenced was blood, either unsorted or a sorted T cell fraction (not recorded which). The source of these receptors is a male donor with ankylosing spondylitis.

This clonotype appeared a few times. This rearrangement joins TRBV12-3 or TRBV12-4 to TRBJ2-1, with 9 bases lining up with TRBD2. The junction had 9 bases not matched to a gene; V was cut back by 6 bases and J by 9 bases. The CDR3 is 14 residues long. The CDR3 reads CASRISGSLGEQFF. The CDR3 DNA reads TGTGCCAGCAGAATTAGCGGGAGTTTGGGTGAGCAGTTCTTC.

This clonotype was detected a few times. This chain uses TRBV10-3 with TRBJ2-7, with 7 bases matching TRBD1. The CDR3 has 13 amino acids. V was clipped by 2 bases and J by 3 bases; unmatched bases: 1. Germline assignment: CDR1 ENHRY and CDR2 SYGVKD. CDR3 in amino acids: CAISEQGVYEQYV. For the CDR3, the DNA is TGTGCCATCAGTGAGCAGGGGGTCTACGAGCAGTACGTC.

The sample holds a few counts of this clonotype. The chain carries TRBV7-2 and TRBJ2-3; D unresolved. The CDR3 loop spans 15 amino acids. V was shortened by 4 bases and J by 3 bases, with 14 bases between the two germline ends. CDR1 and CDR2 (germline): SGHTA, FQGNSA. The CDR3 region is CASSSTPAVTDTQYF. The CDR3, as DNA: TGTGCCAGCAGCTCAACCCCTGCGGTTACAGATACGCAGTATTTT. Looking up the rest from reference TRBV7-2 and TRBJ2-3 gives the full variable domain: GAGVSQSPSNKVTEKGKDVELRCDPISGHTALYWYRQSLGQGLEFLIYFQGNSAPDKSGLPSDRFSAERTGGSVSTLTIQRTQQEDSAVYLCASSSTPAVTDTQYFGPGTRLTVL.

The sample holds a few counts of this clonotype. The CDR3 bases are TGTGCCAGCAGCCAAGAAGACACTGAAGCTTTCTTT. It is translated as CASSQEDTEAFF. The rearrangement uses TRBV3-1 and TRBJ1-1; no definite D call. The V end was cut by 0 bases, the J end by 3 bases, with 2 bases between. Germline V lookup: CDR1 LGHDT, CDR2 YNNKEL (reference sequence). The CDR3 extends over 12 amino acids.

CDR3 protein: CATKEGMQPQHF. DNA for the CDR3: TGTGCCACGAAGGAGGGGATGCAGCCCCAGCATTTT. The chain combines TRBV10-3 with TRBJ1-5, with D perhaps TRBD1 (5 bases). The CDR3 sequence is 12 residues long. Germline CDR1 is ENHRY and CDR2 is SYGVKD. V shed 10 bases and J shed 7 bases, with 14 bases lying between them.

This clonotype occurred a few times. This sequence joins TRBV10-2 and TRBJ2-3; TRBD1 aligns across 8 bases. J was trimmed by 1 base and V by 6 bases; bases with no gene match: 6. The V gene's germline CDR1 is WSHSY and CDR2 SAAADI. This CDR3 is 15 amino acids long. The CDR3 DNA is TGCGCCAGCAGACGCGGACAGGGAGGCACAGATACGCAGTATTTT. Translating it yields CASRRGQGGTDTQYF.

CDR3 nucleotides: TGCGCCAGCAGCCCTCAGAGGCAGCGGGAGAACACCGGGGAGCTGTTTTTT. Residues: CASSPQRQRENTGELFF. This rearrangement joins TRBV5-1 to TRBJ2-2; 7 bases map to TRBD2. V lost 4 bases and J lost 1; bases outside the gene matches: 10. Germline V gene lookup returns CDR1 SGHRS and CDR2 YFSETQ. This CDR3 is built from 17 residues.

The chain couples TRBV20-1 to TRBJ2-1; the D call may be TRBD1 or TRBD2 (5 bases each). Trimming left V 6 bases short and J 3 bases short, with 6 bases between. Germline values: CDR1 DFQATT, CDR2 SNEGSKA (reference sequence). This CDR3 region has 11 residues. The CDR3 protein is CSAGDYNEQFF. CDR3 in DNA: TGCAGTGCGGGGGACTACAATGAGCAGTTCTTC.

The chain couples TRBV10-2 to TRBJ2-5, with 8 bases matching TRBD1. Trimming took 3 bases from V and 4 from J; bases not matched to a gene: 4. Germline-derived CDR1 and CDR2 are WSHSY and SAAADI. The CDR3 totals 14 residues. The CDR3 DNA is TGCGCCAGCAGTGAAAACAGGGGGTCAGAGACCCAGTACTTC. This codes for CASSENRGSETQYF.

There are a few counts of this clonotype. The chain links TRBV3-1 to TRBJ1-1, with D uncertain. The CDR3 spans 14 residues. The V gene lost 2 bases and the J gene lost 1 base, with 8 bases spanning the gap. Germline V gene lookup returns CDR1 LGHDT and CDR2 YNNKEL (reference sequence). For the CDR3, the DNA is TGTGCCAGCAGCCAACATTCCGAGAACACTGAAGCTTTCTTT. This codes for CASSQHSENTEAFF.

The rearrangement uses TRBV6-5 and TRBJ2-2; 8 bases align to TRBD1. This CDR3 spans 18 amino acids. CDR1 is MNHEY and CDR2 is SVGAGI in the germline V gene. The V and J ends lost 0 bases and 5 bases, in that order; junction bases with no gene match: 11. This CDR3 is CASSYSIGAGGVTGELFF. For the CDR3, the DNA is TGTGCCAGCAGTTACTCGATCGGTGCAGGGGGCGTAACCGGGGAGCTGTTTTTT.

The chain uses TRBV4-1 and TRBJ2-7; D not resolved. The CDR3 length is 14 residues. Germline-derived CDR1 and CDR2 are MGHRA and YSYEKL. V dropped 1 base and J dropped 0 bases, with 7 bases sitting between them. The CDR3 sequence: CASSQGPSSYEQYV. CDR3 coding DNA: TGCGCCAGCAGCCAAGGTCCGAGCTCCTACGAGCAGTACGTC.

J is TRBJ1-5 and V is TRBV7-9, with D unresolved. Germline CDR1 SEHNR, CDR2 FQNEAQ (reference sequence). The CDR3 contains 13 residues. V lost 2 bases and J lost 5, with 7 bases in between. The CDR3 nucleotides are TGTGCCAGCAGCTTATCGGCCCATCAGCCCCAGCATTTT. Translated: CASSLSAHQPQHF.

This chain uses TRBV14 with TRBJ1-2; unclear D gene. Germline V gene lookup returns CDR1 SGHDN and CDR2 FVKESK. V was pared by 4 bases and J by 4 bases, with 13 bases between. This CDR3 is built from 14 residues. CDR3 sequence reads: CASSPRRAIYGYTF. CDR3 nucleotides: TGTGCCAGCAGCCCCCGACGAGCGATCTATGGCTACACCTTC.

This rearrangement joins TRBV6-1 to TRBJ2-7; TRBD2 matches 7 bases. The CDR3 covers 14 residues. Unmatched junction bases numbered 6, after V lost 5 bases and J lost 2 bases. Germline V lookup: CDR1 MNHNS, CDR2 SASEGT. CDR3 DNA sequence: TGTGCCAGCAGTACCGGGACTAACGCCTACGAGCAGTACTTC. Its translation: CASSTGTNAYEQYF.

This clonotype has only a few counts. V gene TRBV20-1 combines with J gene TRBJ1-2; unclear D gene. This CDR3 contains 14 residues. Deletions cut 7 bases from V and 3 bases from J, with 18 bases between. The V gene's germline CDR1 is DFQATT and CDR2 SNEGSKA (reference sequence). Written as DNA, the CDR3 is TGCAGTGTTAGCCCTTATGTCCTGGACTATGGCTACACCTTC. Its translation: CSVSPYVLDYGYTF.

Details on this clonotype: At one boundary the junction diverges from the germline segment, which might be a read error. The chain combines TRBV12-3 or TRBV12-4 with TRBJ1-1; 9 bases agree with TRBD1. There are 13 residues in the CDR3. In nucleotides, the CDR3 is TGTGCCAGCAGTTTAGGTAGGGGAACAGGGGGCCTCTTT. As protein: CASSLGRGTGGLF.

At least ten counts were recorded for this clonotype. The chain has TRBV10-3 and TRBJ2-5; D remains ambiguous. In germline, CDR1 is ENHRY, CDR2 SYGVKD. The CDR3 contains 14 residues. V lost 3 bases to trimming and J lost 2 bases, with 10 bases between them. CDR3 DNA sequence: TGTGCCATCAGTGAAAGGTCAGGACAAGAGACCCAGTACTTC. Translated: CAISERSGQETQYF.

This clonotype was picked up a small number of times. The chain combines TRBV5-4 with TRBJ2-3, with TRBD2 identical over 11 bases. The CDR3 contains 17 residues. V lost 4 bases to trimming and J lost 3 bases; unmatched junction nucleotides: 10. Germline V CDR1 and CDR2: SGHNT, YYREEE (reference sequence). CDR3 nucleotides: TGTGCCAGCAGCCGAAGACTAGCGGGATCGGGGACAGATACGCAGTATTTT. Its translation: CASSRRLAGSGTDTQYF.

V usage is TRBV25-1 and J usage is TRBJ1-6; D gene ambiguous. The ends were cut back, 2 bases at V and 7 bases at J, with 6 bases in the middle. The CDR3 runs to 13 residues. Germline values: CDR1 MGHDK, CDR2 SYGVNS. Here the CDR3 reads CASSEQSNSPLHF. The CDR3 DNA reads TGTGCCAGCAGTGAACAATCCAATTCACCCCTCCACTTT.

This clonotype was seen a handful of times. The chain recombines TRBV4-1 with TRBJ2-3; 14 bases are a match to TRBD2. The CDR3 is made up of 17 amino acids. CDR1 is MGHRA, CDR2 YSYEKL, per germline. The J segment lost 6 bases and the V segment lost 4 bases, leaving 9 bases of the junction unmatched. This CDR3 is CASSRKGLAGEADTQYF. Written as DNA, the CDR3 is TGCGCCAGCAGCCGAAAGGGACTAGCGGGAGAGGCTGATACGCAGTATTTT.

This clonotype was counted between two and nine times. This chain links TRBV11-2 with TRBJ2-4; weak D call: TRBD2 (6 bases). Trimming stripped 5 bases from V and 0 bases from J, with 20 bases between. Germline CDR1 is SGHAT and CDR2 is FQNNGV. CDR3 length: 18 residues. The CDR3 bases are TGTGCCAGCAGCAAGGGAAAAATAGCGGAGCTAGCCAAAAACATTCAGTACTTC. Its translation is CASSKGKIAELAKNIQYF.

Only a few counts were recorded for this clonotype. The chain is built from TRBV3-1 and TRBJ2-5, with 7 bases that match TRBD2. J was trimmed by 1 base and V by 6 bases; bases with no gene match: 8. The length of the CDR3 is 15 residues. Germline V gives CDR1 LGHDT, CDR2 YNNKEL (reference sequence). The CDR3 bases are TGTGCCAGCAGTTCCAGACTAGCCTTCCAAGAGACCCAGTACTTC. This sequence encodes CASSSRLAFQETQYF.

The genes are TRBV7-9 and TRBJ2-7; D is unclear. The CDR3 is 14 residues long. Germline-derived CDR1 and CDR2 are SEHNR and FQNEAQ (reference sequence). Trimming stripped 1 base from V and 2 bases from J, with 9 bases between. DNA of the CDR3: TGTGCCAGCAGCTTAGGCGTCCGTACCTACGAGCAGTACTTC. Translating it yields CASSLGVRTYEQYF.

This clonotype was counted at least ten times. V and J are TRBV5-6 and TRBJ2-1; D remains unclear. This CDR3 is built from 16 residues. V dropped 2 bases and J dropped 0 bases, with 12 bases sitting between them. Germline loops: CDR1 SGHDT, CDR2 YYEEEE. CDR3 sequence: CASSFDSRSSYNEQFF. CDR3 DNA: TGTGCCAGCAGCTTTGATTCCCGGAGCTCCTACAATGAGCAGTTCTTC.